The 23 T cell receptor beta chains presented below share a single source sample, sequenced in a study of Ad26.COV2.S vaccination and SARS-CoV-2 variants. Libraries were prepared by immunoSEQ multiplex PCR; TCRdb keeps only in-frame clonotypes and omits some of them. The sample shows roughly 380,000 clones, around 92% of them seen only once. The sequenced sample was peripheral blood, obtained after recovery from COVID-19. These receptors originate from a human donor who had recovered from COVID-19.

The DNA for the CDR3 is TGTGCCATCAGTGAGTTTGCTACAGGCGGGGGAGGAGGCACTGAAGCTTTCTTT. It encodes CAISEFATGGGGGTEAFF. This chain links TRBV10-3 with TRBJ1-1, with D maybe TRBD1 (5 bases). The CDR3 loop spans 18 amino acids. Looked up from germline, CDR1 is ENHRY and CDR2 is SYGVKD. Trimming shortened V by 1 base and J by 4 bases, and 22 bases separated the two germline ends.

This chain joins TRBV18 and TRBJ1-1; 8 bases are shared with TRBD1. The germline gives CDR1 KGHSH, CDR2 LQKENI. CDR3 length equals 15 residues. The V segment lost 6 bases and the J segment 1 base; nucleotides outside the gene matches: 7. The CDR3: CASSQGQASNTEAFF. CDR3 bases: TGTGCCAGCTCTCAGGGACAGGCCTCGAACACTGAAGCTTTCTTT.

Turning to this clone: The same CDR3 is also encoded by other DNA sequences in this sample. The gene calls are TRBV27 and TRBJ1-1, with 7 bases that match TRBD1. Germline assignment: CDR1 MNHEY and CDR2 SMNVEV (reference sequence). After removal of 2 bases from V and 1 base from J, the junction contained 1 base not matched to a gene. CDR3 size: 14 residues. In nucleotides, the CDR3 is TGTGCCAGCAGTTTAAACAGGGGGAACACTGAAGCTTTCTTT. As protein: CASSLNRGNTEAFF.

The chain joins TRBV6-5 to TRBJ2-3, with TRBD2 identical over 8 bases. V lost 6 bases, J lost 1 base, and 6 bases stayed unmatched. CDR1 is MNHEY and CDR2 is SVGAGI in the germline V gene. The CDR3 sequence is 15 residues long. The CDR3 region has the DNA TGTGCCAGCAGACCAGCGGGGGATCGCACAGATACGCAGTATTTT. Encoded protein: CASRPAGDRTDTQYF.

This clone was counted once. DNA of the CDR3: TGCAGCGTTGGGACAGGCGGATACACAGATACGCAGTATTTT. It specifies CSVGTGGYTDTQYF. The chain has TRBV29-1 and TRBJ2-3; TRBD1 aligns across 7 bases. CDR3 length: 14 residues. The J segment lost 2 bases and the V segment lost 4 bases, leaving 6 bases of the junction unmatched. Per germline, CDR1 SQVTM and CDR2 ANQGSEA.

This chain joins TRBV19 and TRBJ2-1; 8 bases are a match to TRBD2. Per the germline V gene, CDR1 is LNHDA and CDR2 is SQIVND (reference sequence). Germline trimming cut 6 bases from V and 9 bases from J; bases unmatched to any gene: 10. The CDR3 contains 14 residues. For the CDR3, the DNA is TGTGCCAGTAGAACCCTCGGGGGGGCTGGTGAGCAGTTCTTC. It is translated as CASRTLGGAGEQFF.

The chain combines TRBV5-4 with TRBJ2-1; D possibly corresponds to TRBD2 (6 bases). This CDR3 contains 15 residues. The V and J ends lost 4 bases and 0 bases respectively, with 11 bases between them. CDR1 and CDR2 (germline): SGHNT, YYREEE (reference sequence). CDR3 sequence: CASSRGDSSYNEQFF. The DNA of the CDR3 is TGTGCCAGCAGCCGCGGGGATAGCTCCTACAATGAGCAGTTCTTC. Full variable domain (rest looked up from reference TRBV5-4 and TRBJ2-1): ETGVTQSPTHLIKTRGQQVTLRCSSQSGHNTVSWYQQALGQGPQFIFQYYREEENGRGNFPPRFSGLQFPNYSSELNVNALELDDSALYLCASSRGDSSYNEQFFGPGTRLTVL.

The rearrangement uses TRBV11-2 and TRBJ2-7; D remains unclear. The V gene lost 4 bases and the J gene lost 2 bases, with 9 bases spanning the gap. The CDR3 extends over 13 amino acids. Germline-derived CDR1 and CDR2 are SGHAT and FQNNGV. Here the CDR3 DNA reads TGTGCCAGCAGCTCCCCGATTGCCTACGAGCAGTACTTC. The encoded protein is CASSSPIAYEQYF.

This chain joins TRBV7-2 and TRBJ1-2, with D unresolved. With 1 base removed from V and 7 bases from J, the gap between germline ends came to 10 bases. The germline V gene has CDR1 SGHTA and CDR2 FQGNSA. This CDR3 is 13 amino acids long. The CDR3 DNA is TGTGCCAGCAGCTTAGTAGAGGATCTTGGCTACACCTTC. Residues: CASSLVEDLGYTF.

This clone was observed a few times. The chain uses TRBV19 and TRBJ1-2, with 7 bases lining up with TRBD1. V lost 2 bases to trimming and J lost 6 bases; unmatched junction nucleotides: 15. From germline, CDR1 is LNHDA and CDR2 SQIVND (reference sequence). This CDR3 spans 17 amino acids. CDR3 sequence reads: CASSIRDRGDPTNGYTF. The CDR3, as DNA: TGTGCCAGTAGTATAAGGGACAGAGGGGATCCAACTAATGGCTACACCTTC.

The rearrangement uses TRBV14 and TRBJ1-2; no reliable D call. The CDR3 spans 15 residues. Germline lookup yields CDR1 SGHDN and CDR2 FVKESK. V lost 4 bases to trimming and J lost 1 base, with 13 bases between them. The CDR3 coding sequence is TGTGCCAGCAGCCCAGACCAAACAGTTAACTATGGCTACACCTTC. Residues: CASSPDQTVNYGYTF.

The gene calls are TRBV4-1 and TRBJ1-2; 8 nucleotides match TRBD1. The CDR3 consists of 14 residues. Germline V gene lookup returns CDR1 MGHRA and CDR2 YSYEKL. The trim removed 1 base at V and 7 bases at J, leaving 5 bases unmatched. The CDR3 region has the DNA TGCGCCAGCAGCCAAGGATCAGGGGGCCGTGGCTACACCTTC. Encoded protein: CASSQGSGGRGYTF.

This chain's CDR3 is CASSLEGPHTEAFF. The CDR3 bases are TGTGCCAGCAGCTTAGAAGGGCCGCACACTGAAGCTTTCTTT. This chain joins TRBV7-2 and TRBJ1-1; D gene unclear. V was shortened by 1 base and J by 3 bases, with 9 bases between the two germline ends. This CDR3 comprises 14 residues. Germline V gene sequence: CDR1 SGHTA, CDR2 FQGNSA.

The gene calls are TRBV13 and TRBJ2-1; weak D call: TRBD1 (6 bases). Trimming pared 6 bases from V and 10 bases from J, leaving 13 bases between. CDR1 is PRHDT, CDR2 FYEKMQ, per germline (reference sequence). The CDR3 runs 12 residues. The DNA of the CDR3 is TGTGCCAGCAGGTTAAGGGGGATGGAGCAGTTCTTC. This encodes CASRLRGMEQFF.

The chain carries TRBV18 and TRBJ2-7; TRBD1 or TRBD2 may be the D gene (6 bases each). This CDR3 spans 13 amino acids. Trimming shortened V by 3 bases and J by 9 bases, and 15 bases separated the two germline ends. In germline, CDR1 is KGHSH, CDR2 LQKENI. As DNA, the CDR3 is TGTGCCAGCTCACCGGGGGCTGCGGGGTGGCAGTACTTC. Protein sequence: CASSPGAAGWQYF.

V gene TRBV12-3 or TRBV12-4 combines with J gene TRBJ1-2; D unresolved. V was cut by 6 bases and J by 1 base, with 6 bases left in between. CDR3 size: 12 residues. The CDR3 DNA reads TGTGCCAGCAGGAGCGGTAACTATGGCTACACCTTC. This encodes CASRSGNYGYTF.

The V call is TRBV9, the J call TRBJ2-2; D ambiguous. Deletions cut 0 bases from V and 6 bases from J, with 6 bases between. This CDR3 comprises 13 residues. The germline gives CDR1 SGDLS, CDR2 YYNGEE. CDR3 nucleotides: TGTGCCAGCAGCGTAGCTAAGGCCGGGGAGCTGTTTTTT. As protein: CASSVAKAGELFF.

J is TRBJ2-3 and V is TRBV10-1; TRBD2 might be the D (6 bases). Germline CDR1 and CDR2: WNHNN and SYGVQD (reference sequence). The CDR3 length is 12 residues. V was clipped by 4 bases and J by 10 bases, with 12 bases between them. CDR3 in DNA: TGCGCCAGCAGTGCGCCGGGACTCCCGCAGTATTTT. Protein product: CASSAPGLPQYF.

This clone showed up just a few times. The chain employs TRBV5-1 and TRBJ1-1; no clear D gene. CDR3 length equals 12 residues. Looked up from germline, CDR1 is SGHRS and CDR2 is YFSETQ. The germline V and J ends were trimmed by 5 bases and 6 bases, with 11 bases remaining between them. CDR3 nucleotide sequence: TGCGCCAGCAGAAAGGGTGGCGCTGAAGCTTTCTTT. Encoded protein: CASRKGGAEAFF. The full variable domain, completed using reference TRBV5-1 and TRBJ1-1, is KAGVTQTPRYLIKTRGQQVTLSCSPISGHRSVSWYQQTPGQGLQFLFEYFSETQRNKGNFPGRFSGRQFSNSRSEMNVSTLELGDSALYLCASRKGGAEAFFGQGTRLTVV.

The chain combines TRBV5-6 with TRBJ2-7, with 13 bases matching TRBD2. The CDR3 contains 17 residues. The V and J ends lost 0 bases and 4 bases, in that order; junction bases with no gene match: 7. Per germline, CDR1 SGHDT and CDR2 YYEEEE. The CDR3 protein is CASSLAGLAGAGYEQYF. CDR3 DNA sequence: TGTGCCAGCAGCTTGGCCGGACTAGCGGGGGCCGGGTACGAGCAGTACTTC.

The rearrangement uses TRBV7-8 and TRBJ1-1; D ambiguous. The CDR3 consists of 13 residues. The germline V gene encodes CDR1 SGHVS and CDR2 FQNEAQ. V lost 5 bases and J lost 5, with 12 bases in between. The CDR3 protein is CASSPRGETEAFF. DNA for the CDR3: TGTGCCAGCAGCCCCCGGGGAGAAACTGAAGCTTTCTTT. Using reference TRBV7-8 and TRBJ1-1 for the parts outside the CDR3, the full variable domain is GAGVSQSPRYKVAKRGQDVALRCDPISGHVSLFWYQQALGQGPEFLTYFQNEAQLDKSGLPSDRFFAERPEGSVSTLKIQRTQQEDSAVYLCASSPRGETEAFFGQGTRLTVV.

This rearrangement joins TRBV6-4 to TRBJ2-5, with TRBD1 matching 7 bases. J lost 4 bases, V lost 6 bases, and 14 bases had no gene match. Germline V gives CDR1 MRHNA, CDR2 SNTAGT. This CDR3 comprises 16 residues. The CDR3 region has the DNA TGTGCCAGCAGCGATACGACAGGGAGTTCGCCAGAGACCCAGTACTTC. Its translation: CASSDTTGSSPETQYF.

The chain is built from TRBV6-5 and TRBJ2-3; TRBD2 matches at 8 bases. CDR1 is MNHEY and CDR2 is SVGAGI in the germline V gene. V shed 6 bases, J shed 0 bases, and the junction held 2 bases outside the gene matches. CDR3 size: 14 residues. The CDR3, as DNA: TGTGCCAGCAGAGTAGCGGGGAGCACAGATACGCAGTATTTT. It codes for CASRVAGSTDTQYF.